The 16 T cell receptor beta chains below all came from one sample that was sequenced in a study of T cells expressing NK-cell markers (dated by TCRdb to about 2020). Libraries were prepared through 5' RACE. TCRdb lists the instrument as Illumina HiSeq 2000. After TCRdb reprocessed the reads, each CDR3 protein sequence was kept as one row, without DNA. The table for this sample lists some 600,000 distinct CDR3 sequences. The ten largest clones take up 3.5% to 4.5% of the sample. Sequenced sample: blood T cells: a sorted CD56 or NKG2C T cell subset, CD4+ or CD8+ T cells, or bulk PBMC T cells (not recorded which). These receptors were taken from a man aged 18 to 29 in good health. Donor details come from another sample of the same person, matched by shared clones.

V and J are TRBV28 and TRBJ2-7. The CDR3 runs to 12 residues. Germline lookup yields CDR1 MDHEN and CDR2 SYDVKM. CDR3: CASEEVGSEQYF.

V gene TRBV20-1 combines with J gene TRBJ2-3; checking the TCRdb D call of TRBD1 is not possible without DNA. This CDR3 contains 14 residues. Germline V CDR1 and CDR2: DFQATT, SNEGSKA (reference sequence). The CDR3 loop is CSASFQGSTDTQYF.

The rearrangement joins TRBV20-1 to TRBJ1-2; as DNA is missing, the TRBD1 call by TCRdb cannot be tested. In germline, CDR1 is DFQATT, CDR2 SNEGSKA (reference sequence). CDR3 size: 15 residues. The CDR3 protein is CSARDPEERVSGYTF.

V is TRBV7-2 and J is TRBJ2-7. Per germline, CDR1 SGHTA and CDR2 FQGNSA. The CDR3 sequence is 14 residues long. The CDR3 region is CASSYGGTQLEQYF.

CDR3 sequence: CASSDNAGGREQFF. This sequence joins TRBV13 and TRBJ2-1; the D call from TCRdb, TRBD1, cannot be confirmed without DNA. Germline V gene lookup returns CDR1 PRHDT and CDR2 FYEKMQ (reference sequence). The CDR3 is 14 residues long. Using reference TRBV13 and TRBJ2-1 for the parts outside the CDR3, the full variable domain is AAGVIQSPRHLIKEKRETATLKCYPIPRHDTVYWYQQGPGQDPQFLISFYEKMQSDKGSIPDRFSAQQFSDYHSELNMSSLELGDSALYFCASSDNAGGREQFFGPGTRLTVL.

This sequence joins TRBV6-5 and TRBJ2-3; there is no DNA to check the TCRdb D call of TRBD2. Germline assignment: CDR1 MNHEY and CDR2 SVGAGI. CDR3 length equals 15 residues. The CDR3 reads CASIQIAGSTDTQYF.

V gene TRBV24-1 combines with J gene TRBJ1-5; the D call of TRBD1 rests on TCRdb alone, since no DNA is present to check it. Germline V gene data show CDR1 as KGHDR and CDR2 as SFDVKD. The CDR3 covers 14 residues. The CDR3 loop reads CATSERGKIQPQHF.

The chain uses TRBV12-3 or TRBV12-4 and TRBJ2-1; the TCRdb call, TRBD2, lacks DNA for checking. There are 15 residues in the CDR3. The CDR3 sequence is CASSYGTSGMGEQFF.

This rearrangement joins TRBV7-8 to TRBJ2-5. The V gene's germline CDR1 is SGHVS and CDR2 FQNEAQ. CDR3 length: 15 amino acids. Here the CDR3 reads CASSLSSVTQETQYF.

This chain joins TRBV12-3 or TRBV12-4 and TRBJ2-1; absent DNA, TCRdb's TRBD1 call cannot be checked. The CDR3 sequence is 16 residues long. Here the CDR3 reads CASSSSRGPFNNEQFF.

The CDR3 reads CASSLILGPGSGETQYF. V usage is TRBV5-1 and J usage is TRBJ2-5; TCRdb proposes TRBD2, but this gene call is untestable without DNA. CDR1 is SGHRS and CDR2 is YFSETQ in the germline V gene. The CDR3 is made up of 17 amino acids.

V is TRBV28 and J is TRBJ2-7; TCRdb lists TRBD2, though no DNA is available to test this call. There are 16 residues in the CDR3. Per the germline V gene, CDR1 is MDHEN and CDR2 is SYDVKM. The CDR3 sequence: CASRGTSESRSYEQYF.

The chain carries TRBV7-3 and TRBJ2-7; without DNA, the TCRdb call of TRBD1 cannot be checked. This CDR3 is built from 15 residues. The germline gives CDR1 SGHTA, CDR2 FQGTGA. The CDR3 spells CASSQQGAPAYEQYF.

The rearrangement links TRBV5-1 to TRBJ2-3; TCRdb names TRBD2, which stays unverified in the absence of DNA. From germline, CDR1 is SGHRS and CDR2 YFSETQ. The CDR3 contains 16 residues. The CDR3 spells CASSLGVSGSTDTQYF.

The rearrangement joins TRBV27 to TRBJ2-7; TCRdb picks TRBD1, but there is no DNA to check that call. Germline CDR1 and CDR2: MNHEY and SMNVEV (reference sequence). The CDR3 runs 14 residues. This chain's CDR3 is CASSPYRGIHEQYF.

The V and J genes are TRBV2 and TRBJ2-3; absent DNA, TCRdb's TRBD2 call cannot be checked. CDR3 length: 15 residues. Per germline, CDR1 SNHLY and CDR2 FYNNEI. The CDR3 region is CASRALAERTDTQYF. Variable domain in full (rest from reference TRBV2 and TRBJ2-3): EPEVTQTPSHQVTQMGQEVILRCVPISNHLYFYWYRQILGQKVEFLVSFYNNEISEKSEIFDDQFSVERPDGSNFTLKIRSTKLEDSAMYFCASRALAERTDTQYFGPGTRLTVL.